The next 7 T cell receptor beta chains were all read from a single sample in a study of blood T cell repertoires in COVID-19. The method was immunoSEQ multiplex PCR; TCRdb's version includes in-frame clones alone and lacks a portion of them. The sample records roughly 100,000 clones, 81% being singletons. The specimen sequenced was peripheral blood. The receptors originated from an older man with acute or convalescent COVID-19.

The CDR3, as DNA: TGTGCCAGCATATCGGGGAATTATCAGCCCCAGCATTTT. Amino acid sequence: CASISGNYQPQHF. The chain couples TRBV28 to TRBJ1-5; D is unclear. From germline, CDR1 is MDHEN and CDR2 SYDVKM. There are 13 residues in the CDR3. Trimming shortened V by 7 bases and J by 5 bases, and 12 bases separated the two germline ends.

This chain uses TRBV27 with TRBJ2-1, with D perhaps matching TRBD1 (5 bases). The CDR3 runs 14 residues. Germline CDR1 reads MNHEY; CDR2 reads SMNVEV (reference sequence). Trimming removed 4 bases at V and 5 bases at J, with 12 bases between. The CDR3 loop reads CASSYLGPNNEQFF. As DNA, the CDR3 is TGTGCCAGCAGTTACCTGGGGCCGAACAATGAGCAGTTCTTC.

The chain recombines TRBV14 with TRBJ2-1; 7 bases are shared with TRBD2. V dropped 6 bases and J dropped 2; count of bases not matched to a gene: 4. Germline loops: CDR1 SGHDN, CDR2 FVKESK. CDR3 length equals 14 residues. CDR3 amino acids: CASSRTSAYNEQFF. CDR3 sequence (DNA): TGTGCCAGCAGTCGAACTAGCGCCTACAATGAGCAGTTCTTC.

This sequence joins TRBV30 and TRBJ1-6, with TRBD1 identical over 11 bases. Germline CDR1 GTSNPN, CDR2 SVGIG (reference sequence). This CDR3 comprises 15 residues. The V and J ends lost 3 bases and 7 bases, in that order; junction bases with no gene match: 5. CDR3 nucleotides: TGTGCCTGGAGAGCCGGACAGGGGGCGAATTCACCCCTCCACTTT. It encodes CAWRAGQGANSPLHF.

J is TRBJ1-5 and V is TRBV18; 7 bases match TRBD1. Germline CDR1 reads KGHSH; CDR2 reads LQKENI. V gave up 4 bases and J gave up 0 bases; unmatched junction bases: 3. The CDR3 is made up of 15 amino acids. In DNA form, the CDR3 reads TGTGCCAGCTCACGGGACAGCGGTAGCAATCAGCCCCAGCATTTT. Amino acids: CASSRDSGSNQPQHF.

The V and J genes are TRBV10-3 and TRBJ2-7, with 13 bases fitting TRBD2. CDR1 is ENHRY, CDR2 SYGVKD, per germline. The CDR3 consists of 15 residues. Unmatched junction bases numbered 6, after V lost 6 bases and J lost 4 bases. The DNA for the CDR3 is TGTGCCATCAGGGGGACTAGCGGGGCCTTATACGAGCAGTACTTC. Translated: CAIRGTSGALYEQYF.

V usage is TRBV6-5 and J usage is TRBJ1-5, with 8 bases fitting TRBD1. CDR3 length: 15 amino acids. Per germline, CDR1 MNHEY and CDR2 SVGAGI. Trimming at V came to 0 bases and at J to 7 bases, leaving 5 bases not matched to a gene. The CDR3 sequence is CASSYSGQGKQPQHF. The CDR3 nucleotides are TGTGCCAGCAGTTACTCCGGACAGGGAAAACAGCCCCAGCATTTT.